This entry features one T cell receptor (beta chain) sequence. The sample belongs to a study of cytomegalovirus exposure and HLA in healthy donors. There are 14 residues in the CDR3. V shed 6 bases and J shed 5 bases, with 13 bases lying between them. CDR1 is SNHLY, CDR2 FYNNEI, per germline. The table came from immunoSEQ multiplex PCR; TCRdb's copy has only in-frame clones and leaves some out. The data show some 180,000 clones, about 81% seen once. A roughly 120-subject validation cohort, separate from the approximately 670-subject first cohort, supplied the donors. The chain joins TRBV2 to TRBJ1-4, with D tentatively TRBD1 (6 bases). The receptor was isolated from a woman aged 25-40 years in good health and CMV-seronegative. Material: PBMCs. CDR3 loop: CASSGDTWNEKLFF. The CDR3 DNA follows: TGTGCCAGCAGCGGGGACACGTGGAATGAAAAACTGTTTTTT.